The 32 T cell receptor beta chains below were found in one sample sequenced in a study of cytomegalovirus exposure and HLA in healthy donors. Amplification used 60 Vbeta primers and 13 Jbeta primers. Assay used: immunoSEQ multiplex PCR; TCRdb lists only in-frame clones, some missing. The top ten clones hold under 3.5% of a sample with over 120,000 clones, 65% to 90% of them seen once. The sample was PBMCs. Receptor source: a woman in her 30s in good health and CMV-seronegative.

The V and J genes are TRBV19 and TRBJ1-2; 8 bases line up with TRBD1. Germline V lookup: CDR1 LNHDA, CDR2 SQIVND (reference sequence). The CDR3 consists of 12 residues. Trimming took 6 bases from V and 8 from J; bases not matched to a gene: 5. CDR3 coding DNA: TGTGCCAGTAGGGGGACAGGTTCCGGCTACACCTTC. Its translation is CASRGTGSGYTF.

The chain carries TRBV5-1 and TRBJ1-6, with 8 positions matching TRBD1. The ends lost 7 bases at V and 8 bases at J; junction bases unmatched: 8. Germline CDR1 is SGHRS and CDR2 is YFSETQ. This CDR3 comprises 14 residues. Written as DNA, the CDR3 is TGCGCCAGCCAACCCGGGACAGGACATTCACCCCTCCACTTT. Encoded protein: CASQPGTGHSPLHF.

This clone was found a few times. The V and J genes are TRBV6-6 and TRBJ2-7; tentative D call: TRBD2 (6 bases). Germline assignment: CDR1 MNHNY and CDR2 SVGAGI (reference sequence). V lost 7 bases and J lost 3, with 13 bases in between. The CDR3 length is 13 residues. CDR3 loop: CASTGGLSYEQYF. The CDR3 coding sequence is TGTGCCAGCACTGGGGGGTTGAGCTACGAGCAGTACTTC.

This chain uses TRBV27 with TRBJ1-1, with 7 bases aligning to TRBD1. The CDR3 loop spans 17 amino acids. Trimming removed 5 bases from V and 4 bases from J; junction bases left unmatched: 16. Germline CDR1 is MNHEY and CDR2 is SMNVEV (reference sequence). CDR3 sequence (DNA): TGTGCCAGCAGTCGACAGGGAACCATACGTTTGAGCACTGAAGCTTTCTTT. This sequence encodes CASSRQGTIRLSTEAFF.

The V call is TRBV18, the J call TRBJ1-4; 10 positions match TRBD1. Germline CDR1 and CDR2: KGHSH and LQKENI. Germline trimming cut 4 bases from V and 4 bases from J; bases unmatched to any gene: 3. The CDR3 is made up of 15 amino acids. The CDR3 loop reads CASSLRDRGNEKLFF. Written as DNA, the CDR3 is TGTGCCAGCTCACTGCGGGACAGGGGTAATGAAAAACTGTTTTTT.

With respect to this clone: This specimen includes other DNA sequences encoding the same CDR3. This sequence joins TRBV29-1 and TRBJ2-5; 10 bases fit TRBD2. This CDR3 is built from 15 residues. Germline CDR1 and CDR2: SQVTM and ANQGSEA. The V segment lost 6 bases and the J segment 3 bases; nucleotides outside the gene matches: 10. The CDR3 is CSVHGLAAFEETQYF. The CDR3 DNA reads TGCAGCGTCCACGGACTAGCGGCCTTCGAAGAGACCCAGTACTTC.

The chain is built from TRBV27 and TRBJ2-7; 10 positions match TRBD1. The CDR3 is 13 residues long. Looked up from germline, CDR1 is MNHEY and CDR2 is SMNVEV (reference sequence). Trimming at V came to 5 bases and at J to 6 bases, leaving 4 bases not matched to a gene. The DNA of the CDR3 is TGTGCCAGCAGTCCGAGGACAGGGGGCGAGCAGTACTTC. Translated: CASSPRTGGEQYF.

This clone was counted at least ten times. The chain couples TRBV5-4 to TRBJ1-2; TRBD1 agrees at 8 bases. Germline V gives CDR1 SGHNT, CDR2 YYREEE (reference sequence). This CDR3 is built from 15 residues. V gave up 3 bases and J gave up 8 bases; unmatched junction bases: 12. The CDR3 loop reads CASSSSRDRPQGYTF. The CDR3 DNA reads TGTGCCAGCAGCTCCTCCCGGGACAGGCCCCAGGGCTACACCTTC.

The rearrangement uses TRBV7-6 and TRBJ2-5; TRBD1 matches at 8 bases. Matching the DNA end better, TRBJ2-7 makes the J call doubtful. Germline CDR1 SGHVS, CDR2 FNYEAQ. The CDR3 contains 18 residues. The CDR3 DNA reads TGTGCCAGCAGCTTAGAGGAAACAGGCACAGGGGGGTTGTACGAGCAGTACTTC. Translated, it gives CASSLEETGTGGLYEQYF.

The chain combines TRBV7-9 with TRBJ2-1, with D possibly TRBD1 on 5 matching bases. The CDR3 loop spans 15 amino acids. Trimming removed 1 base at V and 5 bases at J, with 12 bases between. CDR1 SEHNR and CDR2 FQNEAQ come from the germline V gene (reference sequence). CDR3 DNA: TGTGCCAGCAGCTTAGTTAGGGGTTACCACAATGAGCAGTTCTTC. As protein: CASSLVRGYHNEQFF.

The chain combines TRBV19 with TRBJ2-1, with 8 positions matching TRBD1. Germline loops: CDR1 LNHDA, CDR2 SQIVND (reference sequence). There are 16 residues in the CDR3. The trim removed 4 bases at V and 2 bases at J, leaving 7 bases unmatched. CDR3 amino acids: CASSRGKGQAYNEQFF. CDR3 sequence (DNA): TGTGCCAGTAGTAGGGGTAAGGGACAGGCCTACAATGAGCAGTTCTTC.

This clone was seen a single time. V usage is TRBV19 and J usage is TRBJ2-1, with 10 nucleotides matching TRBD2. From germline, CDR1 is LNHDA and CDR2 SQIVND (reference sequence). This CDR3 has 14 amino acids. V gave up 9 bases and J gave up 7 bases; unmatched junction bases: 9. CDR3 DNA: TGTGCCAGCACTCTAGCGGGGGCCGGGAATGAGCAGTTCTTC. This codes for CASTLAGAGNEQFF. The full variable domain, its missing parts supplied by reference TRBV19 and TRBJ2-1, is DGGITQSPKYLFRKEGQNVTLSCEQNLNHDAMYWYRQDPGQGLRLIYYSQIVNDFQKGDIAEGYSVSREKKESFPLTVTSAQKNPTAFYLCASTLAGAGNEQFFGPGTRLTVL.

The chain has TRBV7-9 and TRBJ2-1, with D perhaps TRBD1 (7 bases). The V gene's germline CDR1 is SEHNR and CDR2 FQNEAQ (reference sequence). The length of the CDR3 is 16 residues. V was clipped by 5 bases and J by 1 base, with 15 bases between them. The CDR3, as DNA: TGTGCCAGCAGCCGAGGGGGCGGGGAGTCCTACAATGAGCAGTTCTTC. Translated, it gives CASSRGGGESYNEQFF.

The chain has TRBV29-1 and TRBJ2-7; 8 bases are shared with TRBD2. The junction had 7 bases not matched to a gene; V was cut back by 3 bases and J by 6 bases. The germline V gene encodes CDR1 SQVTM and CDR2 ANQGSEA. The CDR3 covers 13 residues. The CDR3 here is CSVDRGGWGEQYF. CDR3 DNA sequence: TGCAGCGTTGATCGGGGGGGTTGGGGCGAGCAGTACTTC.

The chain joins TRBV7-5 to TRBJ1-2; no check of the table's D call, TRBD1, against the DNA was made. TRBV7-5 represents a pseudogene. This CDR3 contains 15 residues. CDR3 coding DNA: TGTGCCAGAAGCCCCTCCTCAGGGGCCATCTATGGCTACACCTTC. Its protein is CARSPSSGAIYGYTF.

The chain has TRBV7-3 and TRBJ2-1, with TRBD2 identical over 10 bases. Germline CDR1 reads SGHTA; CDR2 reads FQGTGA. V was pared by 5 bases and J by 7 bases, with 5 bases of the junction left unmatched. CDR3 size: 14 residues. The CDR3, as DNA: TGTGCCAGCAGCACACTAGCGGGGTATAATGAGCAGTTCTTC. It specifies CASSTLAGYNEQFF.

The CDR3 DNA reads TGTGCCAGCAGCGCATCCCCAGGGAAACAGCCCCAGCATTTT. Translated: CASSASPGKQPQHF. V is TRBV9 and J is TRBJ1-5; maybe TRBD1 (5 bases). Trimming left V 3 bases short and J 7 bases short, with 14 bases between. Germline CDR1 is SGDLS and CDR2 is YYNGEE. CDR3 length: 14 residues.

CDR3 loop: CASSSGGPYNEQFF. Written as DNA, the CDR3 is TGTGCCAGTAGTAGCGGGGGCCCCTACAATGAGCAGTTCTTC. The rearrangement links TRBV19 to TRBJ2-1, with D perhaps TRBD2 (7 bases). The germline V gene has CDR1 LNHDA and CDR2 SQIVND (reference sequence). The CDR3 has 14 amino acids. Trimming stripped 4 bases from V and 2 bases from J, with 9 bases between.

This chain links TRBV11-1 with TRBJ1-2; the match to TRBD1 covers 7 bases. Losses at the gene ends were 5 bases for V and 2 bases for J; bases not matched to a gene: 2. The CDR3 totals 13 residues. Germline-derived CDR1 and CDR2 are SGHAT and FQDESV (reference sequence). The CDR3 sequence: CASSPDRNYGYTF. The DNA of the CDR3 is TGTGCCAGCAGCCCGGACAGGAACTATGGCTACACCTTC.

This CDR3 is CASSIPGGQETQYF. CDR3 sequence (DNA): TGTGCCAGCAGTATCCCGGGGGGGCAAGAGACCCAGTACTTC. The genes are TRBV28 and TRBJ2-5; 8 nucleotides line up with TRBD2. The CDR3 is made up of 14 amino acids. The V and J ends lost 5 bases and 2 bases, in that order; junction bases with no gene match: 4. The germline CDR1 and CDR2 sequences are MDHEN and SYDVKM.

The chain carries TRBV9 and TRBJ2-1; D is unclear. The germline CDR1 and CDR2 sequences are SGDLS and YYNGEE. V lost 1 base, J lost 0 bases, and 8 bases lay in between. The length of the CDR3 is 15 residues. The CDR3 region has the DNA TGTGCCAGCAGCGTACAGGCGAGCTCCTACAATGAGCAGTTCTTC. It yields the protein CASSVQASSYNEQFF. The complete variable domain, with remaining parts taken from reference TRBV9 and TRBJ2-1, reads DSGVTQTPKHLITATGQRVTLRCSPRSGDLSVYWYQQSLDQGLQFLIQYYNGEERAKGNILERFSAQQFPDLHSELNLSSLELGDSALYFCASSVQASSYNEQFFGPGTRLTVL.

The chain carries TRBV5-1 and TRBJ2-5; 7 nucleotides match TRBD2. The CDR3 covers 15 residues. With 4 bases clipped from V and 1 base from J, the junction kept 7 bases outside the gene matches. Germline CDR1 SGHRS, CDR2 YFSETQ. CDR3 sequence: CASSPAWGGQETQYF. CDR3 coding DNA: TGCGCCAGCAGCCCCGCATGGGGGGGCCAAGAGACCCAGTACTTC.

This chain connects TRBV7-2 to TRBJ2-5; D not resolved. The germline V gene encodes CDR1 SGHTA and CDR2 FQGNSA. V was cut by 2 bases and J by 5 bases, with 9 bases left in between. CDR3 length: 13 residues. The CDR3: CASSLRSRETQYF. CDR3 DNA: TGTGCCAGCAGCTTAAGGAGTCGGGAGACCCAGTACTTC. The variable domain in full, with the rest retrieved from reference TRBV7-2 and TRBJ2-5, is GAGVSQSPSNKVTEKGKDVELRCDPISGHTALYWYRQSLGQGLEFLIYFQGNSAPDKSGLPSDRFSAERTGGSVSTLTIQRTQQEDSAVYLCASSLRSRETQYFGPGTRLLVL.

The chain is built from TRBV7-2 and TRBJ1-2, with a possible D match to TRBD1 (5 bases). Trimming stripped 1 base from V and 5 bases from J, with 11 bases between. This CDR3 has 14 residues. The germline CDR1 and CDR2 sequences are SGHTA and FQGNSA. CDR3 coding DNA: TGTGCCAGCAGCTTAGATGGCAGGGCTTATGGCTACACCTTC. Its protein product is CASSLDGRAYGYTF.

The gene calls are TRBV19 and TRBJ2-7; a possible D gene is TRBD2 (5 bases). This CDR3 has 13 residues. Germline V gene lookup returns CDR1 LNHDA and CDR2 SQIVND (reference sequence). The V end was cut by 3 bases, the J end by 6 bases, with 12 bases between. CDR3 region: CASSMGSVGEQYF. The CDR3 DNA reads as TGTGCCAGTAGTATGGGTAGCGTCGGCGAGCAGTACTTC.

To note about this clone: The junction and the germline gene differ at one end; a read error may be behind it. The rearrangement joins TRBV10-3 to TRBJ1-5, with 7 bases matching TRBD1. From germline, CDR1 is ENHRY and CDR2 SYGVKD. This CDR3 has 16 amino acids. CDR3 in amino acids: CAVSESDGQANQPQHF. The CDR3 nucleotides are TGTGCCGTCAGTGAGTCGGACGGACAGGCCAATCAGCCCCAGCATTTT.

This chain connects TRBV7-3 to TRBJ2-2; the D is unclear. Trimming took 2 bases from V and 0 from J, leaving 10 bases between them. Germline V CDR1 and CDR2: SGHTA, FQGTGA. The CDR3 contains 16 residues. For the CDR3, the DNA is TGTGCCAGCAGCTTATCTACGGGTGCGAACACCGGGGAGCTGTTTTTT. Protein product: CASSLSTGANTGELFF.

J is TRBJ2-1 and V is TRBV7-4, with a weak D call TRBD1 (8 bases). The CDR3 is 21 amino acids. The germline V gene encodes CDR1 SGHVT and CDR2 SQSDAQ. The V end was cut by 2 bases, the J end by 0 bases, with 26 bases between. The CDR3 loop reads CASSLRSGGRGQSSSYNEQFF. The CDR3, as DNA: TGTGCCAGCAGCTTACGCTCGGGGGGCAGGGGGCAAAGTAGCTCCTACAATGAGCAGTTCTTC.

The chain links TRBV5-1 to TRBJ2-5; possible D gene TRBD1, 6 bases. The CDR3 has 14 residues. V gave up 2 bases and J gave up 1 base, with 9 bases separating them. CDR1 and CDR2 (germline): SGHRS, YFSETQ. The CDR3 DNA reads TGCGCCAGCAGCTTCGAACAGGGCCAAGAGACCCAGTACTTC. The encoded protein is CASSFEQGQETQYF.

V usage is TRBV5-4 and J usage is TRBJ1-2; 7 bases are shared with TRBD1. V gave up 1 base and J gave up 8 bases; unmatched junction bases: 2. The CDR3 covers 12 residues. Per the germline V gene, CDR1 is SGHNT and CDR2 is YYREEE (reference sequence). This chain's CDR3 is CASSLQGGGYTF. DNA for the CDR3: TGTGCCAGCAGCTTGCAAGGGGGCGGCTACACCTTC.

The V call is TRBV6-1, the J call TRBJ2-7; 7 bases align to TRBD1. The CDR3 length is 16 residues. Germline CDR1 reads MNHNS; CDR2 reads SASEGT. Germline trimming cut 3 bases from V and 7 bases from J; bases unmatched to any gene: 15. CDR3 in amino acids: CASSDDITRQGIEQYF. CDR3 DNA sequence: TGTGCCAGCAGTGACGATATTACGAGACAGGGTATAGAGCAGTACTTC.

V usage is TRBV10-1 and J usage is TRBJ1-6; TRBD1 matches at 9 bases. V lost 1 base to trimming and J lost 9 bases; unmatched junction nucleotides: 4. The CDR3 extends over 15 amino acids. Looked up from germline, CDR1 is WNHNN and CDR2 is SYGVQD (reference sequence). DNA for the CDR3: TGCGCCAGCAGTGAGTACGGACAGGGGAGTTCACCCCTCCACTTT. This translates into CASSEYGQGSSPLHF.